This TCR beta chain was profiled in a study of CD8 T cells in Susac syndrome. Looking at the study overall: At blood draw, Susac syndrome patients were therapy-naive, on corticosteroids, or on intravenous immunoglobulin alone. General study findings and limits: Susac-specific public clones were found in total CD8+ and CD8+ TEMRA repertoires, numbering 15 to 20 and five, respectively.

As for this clonotype: Its antigen is still unknown.

V gave up 3 bases and J gave up 4 bases, with 7 bases separating them. Germline V gives CDR1 LNHDA, CDR2 SQIVND (reference sequence). This CDR3 has 12 residues. About 0.45 to 1 ug RNA was reverse transcribed with random hexamers. MiXCR, run by TCRdb on the immunoSEQ multiplex PCR reads, gives a single entry per CDR3 protein. The sample consists of about 110,000 distinct CDR3 sequences, roughly 94% of them appearing once. This sequence was found in a human donor with Susac syndrome. The sequenced material came from CD8+ T cells from PBMCs. The genes are TRBV19 and TRBJ2-7, with D possibly being TRBD1 (6 bases). This chain's CDR3 is CASSMTGYEQYF. The CDR3 DNA reads TGTGCCAGTAGTATGACAGGTTACGAGCAGTACTTC.